This T cell receptor beta chain was recovered during a study of T cells in women clearing cervical HPV infection. Prevalent HPV16 infections were excluded; only incident single HPV16 infections included. The germline CDR1 and CDR2 sequences are LGHNT and FRNRAP. V lost 8 bases and J lost 0, with 11 bases in between. The CDR3 length is 14 residues. Worth noting for this clone: The CDR3 end is not reached by the read, which stops 3 residues before it; the germline J gene fills it in.

Clones were read by immunoSEQ multiplex PCR, and TCRdb kept only the in-frame ones, dropping some. Its clone listing holds some 25,000 clones. This TCR derives from a woman between 18 and 75 years old with a cervical HPV16 infection that either progressed to CIN3+ or cleared (not recorded which). The rearrangement uses TRBV12-5 and TRBJ2-1; weak D call: TRBD1 (6 bases). The material sequenced was blood buffy coat. The part of the CDR3 DNA that was read is TGTGCTAGTTCTCAGGGGAGCTCCTACAATGAG. It specifies CASSQGSSYNE. The complete CDR3 sequence is CASSQGSSYNEQFF.